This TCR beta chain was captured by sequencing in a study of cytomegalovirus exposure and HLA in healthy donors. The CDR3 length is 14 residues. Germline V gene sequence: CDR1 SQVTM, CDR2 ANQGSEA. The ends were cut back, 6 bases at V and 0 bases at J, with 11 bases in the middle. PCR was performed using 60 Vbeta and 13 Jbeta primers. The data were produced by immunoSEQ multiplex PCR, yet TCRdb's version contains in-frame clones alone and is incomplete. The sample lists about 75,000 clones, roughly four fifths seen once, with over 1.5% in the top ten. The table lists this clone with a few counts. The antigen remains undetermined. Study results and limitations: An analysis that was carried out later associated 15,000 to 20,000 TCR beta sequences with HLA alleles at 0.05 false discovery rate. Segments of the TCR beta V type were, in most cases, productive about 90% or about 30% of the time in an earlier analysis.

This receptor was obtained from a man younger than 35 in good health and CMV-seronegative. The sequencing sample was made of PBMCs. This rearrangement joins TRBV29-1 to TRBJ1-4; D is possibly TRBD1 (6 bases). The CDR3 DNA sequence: TGCAGCGTCCGTAAGGGGGCAACTAATGAAAAACTGTTTTTT. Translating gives CSVRKGATNEKLFF.